The present T cell receptor (beta chain) was sequenced within a study of cytomegalovirus exposure and HLA in healthy donors. Some clones are missing from TCRdb's copy, which holds only in-frame ones; the method was immunoSEQ multiplex PCR. This table has 60,000 to 65,000 clones, about 95% appearing once. Germline CDR1 reads MNHEY; CDR2 reads SMNVEV (reference sequence). The junction had 16 bases not matched to a gene; V was cut back by 8 bases and J by 6 bases. The CDR3 runs to 15 residues. The sequence derives from a woman under 30 in good health and CMV-seropositive. Material: PBMCs. The V call is TRBV27, the J call TRBJ2-7, with 7 bases matching TRBD2. The CDR3 loop is CASYSPGTKFREQYF. CDR3 DNA sequence: TGTGCCAGCTACTCTCCAGGGACTAAGTTCCGCGAGCAGTACTTC.